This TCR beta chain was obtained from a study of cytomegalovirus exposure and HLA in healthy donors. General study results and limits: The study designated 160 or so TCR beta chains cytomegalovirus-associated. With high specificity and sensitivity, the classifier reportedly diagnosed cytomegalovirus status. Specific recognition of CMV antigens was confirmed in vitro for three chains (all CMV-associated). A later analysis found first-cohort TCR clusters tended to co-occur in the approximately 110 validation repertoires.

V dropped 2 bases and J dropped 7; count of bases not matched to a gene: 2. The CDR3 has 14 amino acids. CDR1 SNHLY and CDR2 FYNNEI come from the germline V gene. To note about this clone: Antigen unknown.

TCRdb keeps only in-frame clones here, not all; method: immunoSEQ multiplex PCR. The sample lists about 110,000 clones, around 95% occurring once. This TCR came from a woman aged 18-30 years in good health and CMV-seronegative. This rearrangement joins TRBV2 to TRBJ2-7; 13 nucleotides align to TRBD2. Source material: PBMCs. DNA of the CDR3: TGTGCCAGCAGTGAATGGGGACTAGCGGGGGAGCAGTACTTC. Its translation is CASSEWGLAGEQYF.